This T cell receptor (beta chain) was found in a study of T cells after posttransplantation cyclophosphamide. The study, taken as a whole, reports: Later blood repertoires were often dominated by clones from the donor CD8+ memory compartment. Tissue-infiltrating T cells from skin or gut overlapped little with blood T cells. After PTCy, TRB diversity resembled that of CNI/methotrexate controls.

The data were produced by immunoSEQ multiplex PCR, yet TCRdb's version contains in-frame clones alone and is incomplete. The table shows 30,000 to 40,000 clones, with approximately 90% occurring only once. The germline V and J ends were trimmed by 1 base and 5 bases, with 14 bases remaining between them. This CDR3 comprises 15 residues. Germline loops: CDR1 LNHDA, CDR2 SQIVND (reference sequence). On this clone: The antigen is not known.

The J gene is TRBJ2-5, the V gene TRBV19; possibly TRBD1 for D (5 bases). The origin of this receptor is a woman aged 40 to 50 with a blood cancer, CMV-positive, and with a related stem cell donor. Specimen: PBMCs. The CDR3: CASSIGLRVGETQYF. CDR3 DNA: TGTGCCAGTAGTATAGGGCTCAGGGTAGGGGAGACCCAGTACTTC.